This entry lists 14 T cell receptor beta chains sequenced from one sample in a study of cytomegalovirus exposure and HLA in healthy donors (dated by TCRdb to about 2017). Library construction relied on the immunoSEQ multiplex PCR assay. TCRdb limited this immuneACCESS table to in-frame rearrangements with V and J called. A share of clones is missing; checked studies link under half to unresolved V genes, and the rest is unexplained. This sample is represented by about 140,000 clones; around 85% of them were singletons. Roughly 3% of the sample lies in the top ten. Sequencing used PBMCs. These receptors were collected from a man younger than 35 in good health and CMV-seronegative.

V is TRBV2 and J is TRBJ1-1; 9 bases fit TRBD1. CDR3 size: 18 residues. The V gene's germline CDR1 is SNHLY and CDR2 FYNNEI. V shed 7 bases and J 0 bases; nucleotides not matched to a gene: 15. CDR3 amino acids: CASTDGGGTGSMNTEAFF. The CDR3 bases are TGTGCCAGCACCGATGGCGGTGGGACAGGGTCCATGAACACTGAAGCTTTCTTT.

Concerning this clone: The junction does not match germline at one end; this may be a read error. The chain couples TRBV5-6 to TRBJ2-2; D possibly corresponds to TRBD1 (5 bases). Germline values: CDR1 SGHDT, CDR2 YYEEEE. CDR3 length: 14 amino acids. DNA for the CDR3: TGTGCCAGCAGGTTGGGGCAGTCCACCGGGGAGCTGTTTTTT. It codes for CASRLGQSTGELFF.

CDR3 sequence reads: CASSSRTSGFPLSYNEQFF. For the CDR3, the DNA is TGTGCCAGCAGTTCCAGGACTAGCGGATTTCCTCTCTCCTACAATGAGCAGTTCTTC. The chain links TRBV27 to TRBJ2-1, with 10 bases identical to TRBD2. The germline V gene has CDR1 MNHEY and CDR2 SMNVEV (reference sequence). The CDR3 contains 19 residues. The J segment lost 0 bases and the V segment lost 4 bases, leaving 12 bases of the junction unmatched.

The chain joins TRBV30 to TRBJ2-2; 7 bases are a match to TRBD2. This CDR3 contains 15 residues. J was trimmed by 2 bases and V by 5 bases; bases with no gene match: 8. Germline V gene data show CDR1 as GTSNPN and CDR2 as SVGIG (reference sequence). CDR3 loop: CAWDKRGLNTGELFF. Written as DNA, the CDR3 is TGTGCCTGGGACAAGCGGGGCCTAAACACCGGGGAGCTGTTTTTT.

The chain is built from TRBV5-1 and TRBJ1-3, with a possible D match to TRBD1 (5 bases). The CDR3 contains 16 residues. Germline V CDR1 and CDR2: SGHRS, YFSETQ. The V end lost 0 bases, the J end lost 3 bases, and 13 bases lay between the germline ends. This chain's CDR3 is CASSLAGGRFGNTIYF. The CDR3 nucleotides read TGCGCCAGCAGCTTGGCCGGGGGACGGTTTGGAAACACCATATATTTT.

The chain is built from TRBV5-1 and TRBJ1-2; D gene ambiguous. Germline values: CDR1 SGHRS, CDR2 YFSETQ. V was pared by 0 bases and J by 8 bases, with 8 bases between. This CDR3 spans 12 amino acids. CDR3 DNA: TGCGCCAGCAGCTTGGACAGAGAAGGCTACACCTTC. This gives the protein CASSLDREGYTF.

The chain employs TRBV6-1 and TRBJ2-7, with D possibly being TRBD1 (6 bases). The CDR3 spans 14 residues. V gave up 7 bases and J gave up 1 base, with 14 bases separating them. The germline gives CDR1 MNHNS, CDR2 SASEGT. CDR3 amino acids: CASTKGDTSYEQYF. The CDR3 DNA reads as TGTGCCAGCACCAAAGGGGACACTTCCTACGAGCAGTACTTC.

The chain employs TRBV29-1 and TRBJ1-1; 8 nucleotides agree with TRBD1. CDR1 SQVTM and CDR2 ANQGSEA come from the germline V gene. The CDR3 is 13 amino acids. V trimming: 6 bases; J trimming: 3 bases; junction bases outside the gene matches: 6. CDR3 in DNA: TGCAGCGTCCTGCGGACAGGGCACACTGAAGCTTTCTTT. Its translation: CSVLRTGHTEAFF.

V and J are TRBV4-2 and TRBJ1-2; 7 nucleotides match TRBD1. The CDR3 contains 15 residues. Losses at the gene ends were 1 base for V and 5 bases for J; bases not matched to a gene: 7. The germline V gene has CDR1 LGHNA and CDR2 YNFKEQ. The CDR3 is CASSQATGDGYGYTF. The CDR3 bases are TGTGCCAGCAGCCAAGCTACAGGGGATGGGTATGGCTACACCTTC.

The rearrangement uses TRBV28 and TRBJ2-7; 15 nucleotides align to TRBD2. Germline trimming cut 8 bases from V and 6 bases from J; bases unmatched to any gene: 2. Germline CDR1 and CDR2: MDHEN and SYDVKM. The CDR3 contains 13 residues. This chain's CDR3 is CASGTSGRLEQYF. As DNA, the CDR3 is TGTGCCAGCGGGACTAGCGGGAGGCTCGAGCAGTACTTC.

This chain links TRBV2 with TRBJ1-1; 8 nucleotides line up with TRBD1. CDR1 and CDR2 from the germline V gene are SNHLY and FYNNEI. The CDR3 has 14 residues. With 6 bases clipped from V and 3 bases from J, the junction kept 6 bases outside the gene matches. The CDR3: CASRMDREDTEAFF. Written as DNA, the CDR3 is TGTGCCAGCAGGATGGACAGGGAAGACACTGAAGCTTTCTTT.

CDR3 protein: CSVGGQGRRTNEKLFF. The CDR3 region has the DNA TGCAGCGTTGGGGGACAGGGGAGAAGAACTAATGAAAAACTGTTTTTT. This chain links TRBV29-1 with TRBJ1-4, with 10 nucleotides matching TRBD1. J lost 1 base, V lost 4 bases, and 6 bases had no gene match. Germline CDR1 SQVTM, CDR2 ANQGSEA. The CDR3 runs to 16 residues.

This chain connects TRBV19 to TRBJ2-7, with 9 bases that match TRBD1. J lost 2 bases, V lost 7 bases, and 6 bases had no gene match. Germline V gene sequence: CDR1 LNHDA, CDR2 SQIVND (reference sequence). CDR3 length: 14 residues. The CDR3 loop is CASKPGQGPYEQYF. CDR3 nucleotides: TGTGCCAGTAAGCCGGGACAGGGTCCCTACGAGCAGTACTTC.

For the CDR3, the DNA is TGCGCCAGCAGCTTGGGGGGCCTTGTAGGTGTTAACTATGGCTACACCTTC. Protein: CASSLGGLVGVNYGYTF. This chain uses TRBV5-1 with TRBJ1-2; tentatively, D is TRBD1 (5 bases). Germline CDR1 and CDR2: SGHRS and YFSETQ. This CDR3 region has 17 residues. The germline V and J ends were trimmed by 0 bases and 1 base, with 16 bases remaining between them.